Described below is a single T cell receptor (beta chain) sequence and its context. Treatment denoted: oral pan-JAK inhibitor, 5-10 mg twice daily. These data belong to a study of CD8+ T cells in alopecia areata. Extraction of RNA preceded its reverse transcription into cDNA, which served as the sequencing template. Clones were sequenced by immunoSEQ multiplex PCR, and TCRdb holds only the in-frame ones, with some missing. This sample has 200,000 to 250,000 clones, with about 58% found just once. The CDR3 length is 13 residues. Trimming pared 0 bases from V and 13 bases from J, leaving 11 bases between. Germline V lookup: CDR1 SGDLS, CDR2 YYNGEE.

The input for sequencing was CD4+ T cells sorted from blood, taken at week 4, from a patient treated with tofacitinib. This clonotype was obtained from a human donor with alopecia areata. The J gene is TRBJ1-6, the V gene TRBV9; D is ambiguous. CDR3 loop: CASSVEDIPPLHF. CDR3 coding DNA: TGTGCCAGCAGCGTAGAAGACATCCCGCCCCTCCACTTT. The full variable domain, its missing parts supplied by reference TRBV9 and TRBJ1-6, is DSGVTQTPKHLITATGQRVTLRCSPRSGDLSVYWYQQSLDQGLQFLIQYYNGEERAKGNILERFSAQQFPDLHSELNLSSLELGDSALYFCASSVEDIPPLHFGNGTRLTVT.